The clone carrying this T cell receptor beta chain showed up just a few times. Its antigen is not identified. The V gene end was trimmed by 2 bases and the J gene end by 3 bases; junction bases not matched to a gene: 7. The CDR3 extends over 15 amino acids. The germline CDR1 and CDR2 sequences are SQVTM and ANQGSEA. These data come from a study of beta chain features in type 1 diabetes. Study-wide points: PCR could preferentially amplify shorter templates, alike in patients and controls. Sequencing the cDNA could make cells with high TCR expression show up more than they should. Patients with Type 1 diabetes showed moderately but significantly shorter TCRB CDR3s in all four CD4+ subsets.

Sequenced material consisted of expressed TCRB transcripts (all of the isolated RNA was reverse transcribed). Some 4 million reads were obtained on average from naive, central memory and regulatory T cell samples. Using immunoSEQ multiplex PCR, the repertoire was profiled, and TCRdb retains in-frame clones only, with some absent. The sample includes some 280,000 clones, 13% to 15% of them seen just once. This TCR was recovered from a man under 40 with type 1 diabetes. The rearrangement links TRBV29-1 to TRBJ2-3; 8 bases map to TRBD2. Sequencing was carried out using naive CD4+ T cells from blood. The CDR3 spells CSVEIVGRETDTQYF. CDR3 DNA: TGCAGCGTTGAAATTGTCGGGAGGGAGACAGATACGCAGTATTTT.